These T cell receptor beta chains were read from a single sample in a study of blood T cell repertoires in COVID-19. Assay used: immunoSEQ multiplex PCR; TCRdb lists only in-frame clones, some missing. Of around 250,000 clones detected, around 90% appear once; the ten largest clones hold around 0.7%. The sequencing input was peripheral blood. The source of these receptors is a human donor in a cohort sampled during active COVID-19. CDR3s include the opening cysteine and the closing phenylalanine or tryptophan. A D gene is named only where the DNA matches it firmly. Clone size is shown for a subset of rows, as once, few, many or a class of expanded clone.

>.|TRBD1|TRBV28|TRBJ2-7
TGTGCCAGCGAGCCGACAGGGGGCGAGCAGTACTTC
CASEPTGGEQYF
>.|TRBD2|TRBV4-3|TRBJ2-7
TGCGCCAGCAGCCAAGGTTTTGGGACTAGCGTCTCCGAGCAGTACTTC
CASSQGFGTSVSEQYF
>.|TRBD2|TRBV9|TRBJ2-7
TGTGCCAGCAGCGGACCTCTAGCGGCAACCTACGAGCAGTACTTC
CASSGPLAATYEQYF
>.|.|TRBV6-5|TRBJ2-1
TGTGCCAGCAGAGTAGGGACTCGGGAGCAGTTCTTC
CASRVGTREQFF
>.|TRBD1|TRBV9|TRBJ1-1
TGTGCCAGCAGCGTGGACAGGGCGAACACTGAAGCTTTCTTT
CASSVDRANTEAFF
>.|.|TRBV11-2|TRBJ1-1
TGTGCCAGCAGCTTAGGCCCGAAAATCGGAGCTTTCTTT
CASSLGPKIGAFF
>.|TRBD1|TRBV6-5|TRBJ1-2
TGTGCCTCCAGGACAGGACGTCGGGGGTCCAATGGCTACACCTTC
CASRTGRRGSNGYTF
>.|TRBD2|TRBV10-2|TRBJ2-7
TGCGCCAGCGTTCAGCTAGCGGGGGCGAGGGAGCAGTACTTC
CASVQLAGAREQYF
>once|.|TRBV28|TRBJ1-4
TGTGCCAGCAGGCCGCCTGGACTACCCCAAAAACTGTTTTTT
CASRPPGLPQKLFF
>.|TRBD2|TRBV7-3|TRBJ2-3
TGTGCCAGCAGCCGAAGCGGGAGGGCGGATACGCAGTATTTT
CASSRSGRADTQYF
>.|TRBD1|TRBV6-6|TRBJ1-4
TGTGCCAGCAGGAGGGACAGACCGAATGAAAAACTGTTTTTT
CASRRDRPNEKLFF
>.|.|TRBV7-2|TRBJ2-7
TGTGCCAGCAGCTTAGGCCAGGGAACCTACGAGCAGTACTTC
CASSLGQGTYEQYF
>.|.|TRBV7-2|TRBJ2-6
TGTGCCAGCAGCGAGGCTGGGGCCAACGTCCTGACTTTC
CASSEAGANVLTF
>.|.|TRBV13|TRBJ2-7
TGTGCCAGCAGCTTAGTAAGCGGGTGGGACCACGAGCAGTACTTC
CASSLVSGWDHEQYF
>few|.|TRBV25-1|TRBJ2-7
TGTGCCAGCAGTGAATCGTACAGGGTACCGCTGGGGCAGTACTTC
CASSESYRVPLGQYF
>.|.|TRBV6-5|TRBJ1-2
TGTGCCAGCAGCCCCAGGGAAAACTATGGCTACACCTTC
CASSPRENYGYTF
>.|TRBD1|TRBV9|TRBJ1-2
TGTGCCAGCAGCCCCACACCAGGGGGAGCTAACTATGGCTACACCTTC
CASSPTPGGANYGYTF
>.|.|TRBV30|TRBJ1-4
TGTGCCTGGAGTCGACGGGGGGGTTATGAAAAACTGTTTTTT
CAWSRRGGYEKLFF
>.|.|TRBV27|TRBJ1-3
TGTGCCAGCAGTTCGGCCAGGGGTAGAAACACCATATATTTT
CASSSARGRNTIYF
>once|.|TRBV20-1|TRBJ2-7
TGCAGTGCTAGTGAGGGCACCATCCACGAGCAGTACTTC
CSASEGTIHEQYF
>.|.|TRBV19|TRBJ1-1
TGTGCCAGTAGATGGACAGTTACCGTGAACACTGAAGCTTTCTTT
CASRWTVTVNTEAFF
>.|.|TRBV6-5|TRBJ1-2
TGTGCCAGCAGGGAGGGAAACTACTATGGCTACACCTTC
CASREGNYYGYTF
>.|.|TRBV12-3/TRBV12-4|TRBJ1-1
TGTGCCAGCAGTTCCTTGGTAGACACTGAAGCTTTCTTT
CASSSLVDTEAFF
>.|.|TRBV4-1|TRBJ2-7
TGCGCCAGCAGCCAAGGGGCTCCCCCTTCCTACGAGCAGTACTTC
CASSQGAPPSYEQYF
>.|.|TRBV6-6|TRBJ2-3
TGTGCCAGCAGAGGAGCTAGCACAGATACGCAGTATTTT
CASRGASTDTQYF
>once|TRBD1|TRBV29-1|TRBJ2-2
TGCAGCGCTCGTAGACAGGGGGTTGGGGAGCTGTTTTTT
CSARRQGVGELFF
>.|.|TRBV12-3/TRBV12-4|TRBJ2-7
TGTGCCAGCAGTTTAACTCCCGGGGAAAGGTACTTC
CASSLTPGERYF
>.|TRBD1|TRBV6-6|TRBJ1-2
TGTGCCAGCAGTGGGACAGACTATGGCTACACCTTC
CASSGTDYGYTF